The 21 T cell receptor beta chains listed next were all sequenced from one sample in a study of read filtering for tumor transcriptome and immune sequencing. From about 400 ng of RNA, a library with molecular barcoded alpha/delta and beta/gamma adaptors was made. A single record per CDR3 protein comes from TCRdb applying MiXCR to the reads. The table lists about 130,000 distinct CDR3 sequences, about 12% of them singletons. What was sequenced was a population of CD138-negative cells sorted from bone marrow. These receptor sequences come from a donor at least 40 years old with multiple myeloma.

In this sample, this clonotype turned up many times. V usage is TRBV12-3 or TRBV12-4 and J usage is TRBJ1-1; D not resolved. The ends were cut back, 3 bases at V and 0 bases at J, with 5 bases in the middle. There are 13 residues in the CDR3. CDR3: CASSFLVNTEAFF. The CDR3 DNA follows: TGTGCCAGCAGTTTTCTCGTGAACACTGAAGCTTTCTTT.

This clonotype was observed at least ten times. The V call is TRBV5-1, the J call TRBJ2-1; the D gene could be TRBD1 or TRBD2 (5 bases each). The V gene lost 2 bases and the J gene lost 2 bases, with 17 bases spanning the gap. The CDR3 consists of 17 residues. CDR1 and CDR2 from the germline V gene are SGHRS and YFSETQ. The CDR3 DNA reads TGCGCCAGCAGCTTCGCAGGACGGGGCAGGACCTACAATGAGCAGTTCTTC. Translating it yields CASSFAGRGRTYNEQFF.

This clonotype was seen repeatedly, ten times or more. This chain uses TRBV4-3 with TRBJ2-1; D may be TRBD1 (5 bases). The CDR3 has 17 amino acids. Germline lookup yields CDR1 LGHNA and CDR2 YSLEER. V dropped 2 bases and J dropped 3 bases, with 17 bases sitting between them. The CDR3 is CASSQPGSQGNYNEQFF. CDR3 sequence (DNA): TGCGCCAGCAGCCAACCAGGGTCGCAGGGAAACTACAATGAGCAGTTCTTC.

This clonotype appeared many times. This rearrangement joins TRBV7-9 to TRBJ2-5, with TRBD1 identical over 12 bases. The germline V gene encodes CDR1 SEHNR and CDR2 FQNEAQ (reference sequence). The trim removed 5 bases at V and 7 bases at J, leaving 14 bases unmatched. This CDR3 is 17 amino acids long. CDR3 amino acids: CASSPPGQGATWATQYF. CDR3 DNA: TGTGCCAGCAGCCCCCCGGGACAGGGGGCGACGTGGGCGACCCAGTACTTC.

J is TRBJ2-2 and V is TRBV10-2; D is possibly TRBD1 (6 bases). The CDR3 spans 14 residues. CDR1 and CDR2 from the germline V gene are WSHSY and SAAADI. V was pared by 7 bases and J by 1 base, with 10 bases between. CDR3 sequence (DNA): TGCGCCAGCATCCGGGACATGAACACCGGGGAGCTGTTTTTT. This encodes CASIRDMNTGELFF.

This clonotype was seen a few times. The chain joins TRBV5-6 to TRBJ1-5; D is perhaps TRBD1 (5 bases). The CDR3 is made up of 14 amino acids. V was cut by 2 bases and J by 1 base, with 7 bases left in between. Germline-derived CDR1 and CDR2 are SGHDT and YYEEEE. CDR3 coding DNA: TGTGCCAGCAGCTTAGACAGAAGCAATCAGCCCCAGCATTTT. Protein product: CASSLDRSNQPQHF. The full variable domain, with the rest looked up from reference TRBV5-6 and TRBJ1-5, is DAGVTQSPTHLIKTRGQQVTLRCSPKSGHDTVSWYQQALGQGPQFIFQYYEEEERQRGNFPDRFSGHQFPNYSSELNVNALLLGDSALYLCASSLDRSNQPQHFGDGTRLSIL.

V gene TRBV3-1 combines with J gene TRBJ1-1; D gene unclear. V shed 4 bases and J shed 3 bases, with 12 bases lying between them. Per the germline V gene, CDR1 is LGHDT and CDR2 is YNNKEL (reference sequence). This CDR3 comprises 14 residues. Here the CDR3 DNA reads TGTGCCAGCAGCCGACTGGCGACGGACACTGAAGCTTTCTTT. It encodes CASSRLATDTEAFF.

This clonotype has only a few counts. The rearrangement joins TRBV20-1 to TRBJ2-2; tentatively, D is TRBD1 (5 bases). The length of the CDR3 is 15 residues. V lost 0 bases and J lost 0, with 8 bases in between. The germline V gene has CDR1 DFQATT and CDR2 SNEGSKA (reference sequence). The CDR3 region is CSAREAGTNTGELFF. The CDR3 DNA sequence: TGCAGTGCTAGAGAGGCAGGGACGAACACCGGGGAGCTGTTTTTT.

This clonotype was picked up many times. V gene TRBV11-2 combines with J gene TRBJ2-1; 9 nucleotides agree with TRBD2. The V gene end was trimmed by 8 bases and the J gene end by 6 bases; junction bases not matched to a gene: 11. This CDR3 region has 15 residues. Germline CDR1 reads SGHAT; CDR2 reads FQNNGV. The CDR3 nucleotides read TGTGCCAGCGACTTAGCGGGAGAGTGGGGCAATGAGCAGTTCTTC. Translation gives CASDLAGEWGNEQFF.

About this clonotype: A much larger clone lies one base from this, so it may be a read error. This CDR3 is CASSLNSLMNTGAFF. The CDR3 DNA reads TGTGCCAGCAGCTTAAACAGCTTGATGAACACTGGAGCTTTCTTT. The chain recombines TRBV7-9 with TRBJ1-1; D not certain. Germline V gives CDR1 SEHNR, CDR2 FQNEAQ (reference sequence). The CDR3 runs 15 residues.

This clonotype has at least ten counts. The genes are TRBV15 and TRBJ2-2, with TRBD2 matching 8 bases. CDR3 length equals 18 residues. The ends lost 0 bases at V and 6 bases at J; junction bases unmatched: 12. Germline V gene lookup returns CDR1 LNHNV and CDR2 YYDKDF (reference sequence). CDR3 protein: CATSRDRIAGNRAGELFF. CDR3 nucleotide sequence: TGTGCCACCAGCAGAGATCGTATAGCGGGAAATCGAGCCGGGGAGCTGTTTTTT.

This rearrangement joins TRBV19 to TRBJ1-4; D gene ambiguous. This CDR3 comprises 14 residues. The germline gives CDR1 LNHDA, CDR2 SQIVND (reference sequence). V shed 8 bases and J shed 8 bases, with 18 bases lying between them. CDR3 sequence: CASRPSGIGEKLFF. CDR3 DNA sequence: TGTGCCAGTCGGCCGAGCGGGATCGGAGAAAAACTGTTTTTT.

In its sample, this clonotype was seen many times. The chain links TRBV20-1 to TRBJ2-7; D unclear. Looked up from germline, CDR1 is DFQATT and CDR2 is SNEGSKA (reference sequence). V shed 3 bases and J shed 0 bases, with 12 bases lying between them. The CDR3 contains 14 residues. CDR3 sequence reads: CSASDLSLSYEQYF. The CDR3, as DNA: TGCAGTGCTAGTGACCTTTCCCTCTCCTACGAGCAGTACTTC.

This clonotype was counted a few times. This chain joins TRBV6-1 and TRBJ2-6; no clear D gene. The CDR3 extends over 15 amino acids. CDR1 and CDR2 from the germline V gene are MNHNS and SASEGT. The ends were cut back, 5 bases at V and 0 bases at J, with 8 bases in the middle. The CDR3 reads CASSSRYSGANVLTF. CDR3 coding DNA: TGTGCCAGCAGTTCACGCTACTCTGGGGCCAACGTCCTGACTTTC.

This clonotype was detected many times. The genes are TRBV9 and TRBJ1-1; D is perhaps TRBD1 (5 bases). Deletions cut 4 bases from V and 1 base from J, with 11 bases between. The CDR3 has 14 residues. Looked up from germline, CDR1 is SGDLS and CDR2 is YYNGEE. The CDR3 spells CASSTGSGNTEAFF. DNA of the CDR3: TGTGCCAGCAGCACAGGATCAGGGAACACTGAAGCTTTCTTT.

This clonotype was detected ten times or more. The CDR3 DNA is TGTGCCAGCAGCTTGACTGCAGGCACCGGGGAGCTGTTTTTT. It yields the protein CASSLTAGTGELFF. V usage is TRBV7-2 and J usage is TRBJ2-2; D gene unclear. This CDR3 has 14 amino acids. Between the trimmed V and J ends, which lost 3 bases and 4 bases, there was a span of 9 bases. Germline CDR1 SGHTA, CDR2 FQGNSA.

The CDR3 coding sequence is TGTGCCAGCAGCCAAGTCACGGGATCCCTCAATGAGCAGTTCTTC. This codes for CASSQVTGSLNEQFF. The chain has TRBV14 and TRBJ2-1; the D gene is possibly TRBD2 (5 bases). The CDR3 loop spans 15 amino acids. The germline gives CDR1 SGHDN, CDR2 FVKESK. V lost 1 base, J lost 6 bases, and 13 bases lay in between. Complete variable domain (other parts from reference TRBV14 and TRBJ2-1): EAGVTQFPSHSVIEKGQTVTLRCDPISGHDNLYWYRRVMGKEIKFLLHFVKESKQDESGMPNNRFLAERTGGTYSTLKVQPAELEDSGVYFCASSQVTGSLNEQFFGPGTRLTVL.

On this clonotype itself: A single base separates this from a much larger clone, so it may be a read error. Lacking the conserved final phenylalanine or tryptophan, this CDR3 likely reflects a read error. The CDR3 coding sequence is TGTGCCAGCAGCTCAAGCCTAGCGGGAGAGACCGGGGAGCTGTTTCTT. It encodes CASSSSLAGETGELFL. The chain carries TRBV7-6 and TRBJ2-2, with 10 nucleotides matching TRBD2. The germline V gene has CDR1 SGHVS and CDR2 FNYEAQ. The CDR3 consists of 16 residues. The ends lost 4 bases at V and 5 bases at J; junction bases unmatched: 7.

This clonotype was detected many times. The J gene is TRBJ1-1, the V gene TRBV6-5; D is uncertain. The V end lost 0 bases, the J end lost 0 bases, and 11 bases lay between the germline ends. Germline V gene sequence: CDR1 MNHEY, CDR2 SVGAGI. The CDR3 length is 16 residues. The CDR3 here is CASSYSMWGLNTEAFF. In DNA form, the CDR3 reads TGTGCCAGCAGTTACTCGATGTGGGGTTTGAACACTGAAGCTTTCTTT.

This clonotype was seen at least ten times. The CDR3 sequence is CASRPGGATEAFF. The CDR3 DNA reads as TGTGCCAGCAGACCTGGGGGCGCCACTGAAGCTTTCTTT. This sequence joins TRBV6-5 and TRBJ1-1; TRBD1 is a possible D gene (6 bases). CDR1 MNHEY and CDR2 SVGAGI come from the germline V gene. Between the trimmed V and J ends, which lost 6 bases and 4 bases, there was a span of 12 bases. The CDR3 is made up of 13 amino acids.

This clonotype was counted only a few times. Germline and junction disagree at one end, which may indicate a read error. The rearrangement links TRBV27 to TRBJ2-6; D may be TRBD1 (5 bases). The CDR3 sequence is 16 residues long. Germline lookup yields CDR1 MNHEY and CDR2 SMNVEV (reference sequence). The CDR3 DNA reads as TGTGCCAGCGGAAGGGTAACCCAATCTGGGGCCAGCGTCCTGACTTTC. Translation: CASGRVTQSGASVLTF.